This T cell receptor (beta chain) comes out of a study of blood T cell repertoires in COVID-19. Study details: Some COVID-19 samples were acute and others convalescent; all came from the United States, Italy and Spain.

This clone showed up just a few times. The V segment lost 3 bases and the J segment 0 bases; nucleotides outside the gene matches: 7. Germline loops: CDR1 SGDLS, CDR2 YYNGEE. This CDR3 spans 17 amino acids. Original handling: Amplification with reference gene primers provided the estimates of nucleated cell counts. Only in-frame clones appear in the TCRdb table, and some are missing; sequencing was by immunoSEQ multiplex PCR. Clonal size and the V and J genes are those of that table, whereas D and trimming came from the DNA. The data hold tens of thousands of clones, with about 88% observed a single time.

The J gene is TRBJ1-5, the V gene TRBV9; 9 nucleotides line up with TRBD1. This clonotype originated in a human donor in a cohort sampled during active COVID-19. Material for sequencing was peripheral blood. The CDR3, as DNA: TGTGCCAGCAGCGCCTCGGACAGGGGTTATAGCAATCAGCCCCAGCATTTT. Translating gives CASSASDRGYSNQPQHF.